These 25 T cell receptor beta chains were sequenced from one sample in a study of cytomegalovirus exposure and HLA in healthy donors. The study ran its PCR with 60 Vbeta and 13 Jbeta primers. Assay: immunoSEQ multiplex PCR; the TCRdb copy retains only in-frame clones and omits some. The top ten hold roughly 2% of the sample, which has under 150,000 clones, 79% seen once. The sample consisted of PBMCs. Receptors originate from a young man in good health and CMV-seronegative.

This clone has a handful of counts. The chain links TRBV30 to TRBJ2-7, with D possibly TRBD1 on 6 matching bases. Trimming took off 0 bases at V and 2 bases at J, with 14 bases between the two ends. The CDR3 is made up of 15 amino acids. Germline V gene sequence: CDR1 GTSNPN, CDR2 SVGIG (reference sequence). CDR3 DNA sequence: TGTGCCTGGAGTGTAGGGGGACCCGCCACCTACGAGCAGTACTTC. It is translated as CAWSVGGPATYEQYF.

J is TRBJ2-7 and V is TRBV6-1, with D maybe TRBD2 (6 bases). Between the trimmed V and J ends, which lost 4 bases and 2 bases, there was a span of 21 bases. The CDR3 runs 17 residues. The germline CDR1 and CDR2 sequences are MNHNS and SASEGT. The CDR3 DNA follows: TGTGCCAGCAGTGCCAAAGCCCCGGCGGGATTGACCTACGAGCAGTACGTC. This translates into CASSAKAPAGLTYEQYV.

The chain is built from TRBV30 and TRBJ1-5; D gene ambiguous. This CDR3 contains 13 residues. CDR1 is GTSNPN, CDR2 SVGIG, per germline (reference sequence). V lost 2 bases, J lost 2 bases, and 7 bases lay in between. The CDR3 DNA sequence: TGTGCCTGGAGTCGGCAGGGCAATCAGCCCCAGCATTTT. It encodes CAWSRQGNQPQHF.

V is TRBV19 and J is TRBJ2-7; D is undetermined. Germline CDR1 reads LNHDA; CDR2 reads SQIVND (reference sequence). Trimming took 5 bases from V and 4 from J, leaving 12 bases between them. The CDR3 contains 13 residues. DNA of the CDR3: TGTGCCAGTAGTCAACGACCAGGATACGAGCAGTACTTC. It translates to CASSQRPGYEQYF.

V is TRBV29-1 and J is TRBJ2-1; D not resolved. CDR3 length equals 14 residues. Trimming took 3 bases from V and 6 from J, leaving 15 bases between them. Germline V gene data show CDR1 as SQVTM and CDR2 as ANQGSEA. CDR3 nucleotides: TGCAGCGTTGAGGGTCGCGCAGGCTCCAATGAGCAGTTCTTC. This encodes CSVEGRAGSNEQFF.

This clone was seen just once. This chain links TRBV7-9 with TRBJ2-5; 7 bases align to TRBD2. The CDR3 sequence is 16 residues long. Germline V gene sequence: CDR1 SEHNR, CDR2 FQNEAQ (reference sequence). J lost 2 bases, V lost 0 bases, and 6 bases had no gene match. DNA of the CDR3: TGTGCCAGCAGCTTAGCCACTAGCGCCGATCAAGAGACCCAGTACTTC. Residues: CASSLATSADQETQYF.

The genes are TRBV6-5 and TRBJ1-3, with D unclear. The CDR3 consists of 16 residues. Germline V gives CDR1 MNHEY, CDR2 SVGAGI. Trimming left V 0 bases short and J 1 base short, with 10 bases between. In DNA, the CDR3 is TGTGCCAGCAGTTACTCCCGGGAAGTGTCTGGAAACACCATATATTTT. Its protein is CASSYSREVSGNTIYF.

Here the CDR3 DNA reads TGTGCCAGCAGGACGGGACTTAATTCACCCCTCCACTTT. As protein: CASRTGLNSPLHF. The chain carries TRBV6-5 and TRBJ1-6, with D tentatively TRBD1 (5 bases). V lost 6 bases to trimming and J lost 6 bases, with 9 bases between them. The CDR3 totals 13 residues. Germline CDR1 is MNHEY and CDR2 is SVGAGI.

The V call is TRBV5-1, the J call TRBJ1-1; D possibly corresponds to TRBD1 (6 bases). V dropped 2 bases and J dropped 4 bases, with 12 bases sitting between them. Germline V gene data show CDR1 as SGHRS and CDR2 as YFSETQ. This CDR3 comprises 14 residues. CDR3 sequence: CASSLQGGGTEAFF. CDR3 DNA: TGCGCCAGCAGCTTACAGGGAGGGGGCACTGAAGCTTTCTTT.

The chain carries TRBV6-5 and TRBJ1-1, with 12 bases matching TRBD1. This CDR3 spans 15 amino acids. Unmatched junction bases numbered 5, after V lost 5 bases and J lost 4 bases. Germline V gene lookup returns CDR1 MNHEY and CDR2 SVGAGI. CDR3 sequence reads: CASSIRDRGPTEAFF. In DNA form, the CDR3 reads TGTGCCAGCAGTATCCGGGACAGGGGGCCCACTGAAGCTTTCTTT.

This clone was counted between two and nine times. The genes are TRBV6-6 and TRBJ1-1; 7 bases map to TRBD1. The CDR3 extends over 16 amino acids. V was pared by 6 bases and J by 5 bases, with 15 bases of the junction left unmatched. The germline gives CDR1 MNHNY, CDR2 SVGAGI (reference sequence). CDR3 sequence: CASRSDRLRFKTEAFF. CDR3 bases: TGTGCCAGCAGATCGGACAGGCTGCGGTTCAAAACTGAAGCTTTCTTT.

This chain connects TRBV11-2 to TRBJ1-6; 12 bases match TRBD1. The ends lost 5 bases at V and 10 bases at J; junction bases unmatched: 3. This CDR3 is built from 14 residues. Per germline, CDR1 SGHAT and CDR2 FQNNGV. CDR3 in amino acids: CASSPGTGGSPLHF. In nucleotides, the CDR3 is TGTGCCAGCAGCCCCGGGACAGGGGGCTCACCCCTCCACTTT.

The rearrangement joins TRBV5-6 to TRBJ2-3; 11 bases line up with TRBD2. Germline CDR1 reads SGHDT; CDR2 reads YYEEEE. V was pared by 4 bases and J by 2 bases, with 9 bases of the junction left unmatched. This CDR3 region has 17 residues. CDR3 sequence (DNA): TGTGCCAGCAGCCCGACCGGGACTAGCGGATTCACAGATACGCAGTATTTT. This encodes CASSPTGTSGFTDTQYF. Together with reference TRBV5-6 and TRBJ2-3, the CDR3 gives the full variable domain: DAGVTQSPTHLIKTRGQQVTLRCSPKSGHDTVSWYQQALGQGPQFIFQYYEEEERQRGNFPDRFSGHQFPNYSSELNVNALLLGDSALYLCASSPTGTSGFTDTQYFGPGTRLTVL.

The rearrangement uses TRBV19 and TRBJ2-5; TRBD1 aligns across 9 bases. After removal of 4 bases from V and 7 bases from J, the junction contained 7 bases not matched to a gene. The CDR3 totals 14 residues. Germline V gene lookup returns CDR1 LNHDA and CDR2 SQIVND (reference sequence). The CDR3 reads CASSTDRGVGTQYF. Here the CDR3 DNA reads TGTGCCAGTAGTACGGACAGGGGTGTCGGGACCCAGTACTTC. Filled out from reference TRBV19 and TRBJ2-5, the complete variable domain reads DGGITQSPKYLFRKEGQNVTLSCEQNLNHDAMYWYRQDPGQGLRLIYYSQIVNDFQKGDIAEGYSVSREKKESFPLTVTSAQKNPTAFYLCASSTDRGVGTQYFGPGTRLLVL.

This chain links TRBV5-4 with TRBJ1-4, with 12 bases aligning to TRBD1. CDR1 is SGHNT and CDR2 is YYREEE in the germline V gene (reference sequence). V trimming: 4 bases; J trimming: 5 bases; junction bases outside the gene matches: 9. The CDR3 contains 17 residues. CDR3 sequence: CASSTRDRGLQNEKLFF. The CDR3 DNA reads TGTGCCAGCAGCACCCGGGACAGGGGGCTTCAGAATGAAAAACTGTTTTTT.

This clone was seen more than once but under ten times. This rearrangement joins TRBV18 to TRBJ1-2; tentative D call: TRBD1 (5 bases). V lost 3 bases to trimming and J lost 2 bases, with 10 bases between them. The length of the CDR3 is 14 residues. CDR1 and CDR2 from the germline V gene are KGHSH and LQKENI. The CDR3 spells CASSPQQVNYGYTF. CDR3 sequence (DNA): TGTGCCAGCTCACCCCAACAGGTCAACTATGGCTACACCTTC.

The chain links TRBV4-1 to TRBJ2-1; 8 bases are a match to TRBD1. From germline, CDR1 is MGHRA and CDR2 YSYEKL. The CDR3 contains 17 residues. V lost 2 bases and J lost 2; bases outside the gene matches: 8. DNA of the CDR3: TGCGCCAGCAGCCAATTGCCGTTACAGGGGGCCTACAATGAGCAGTTCTTC. It is translated as CASSQLPLQGAYNEQFF.

This clone was counted a single time. V is TRBV7-2 and J is TRBJ1-5; D possibly corresponds to TRBD1 (5 bases). The germline gives CDR1 SGHTA, CDR2 FQGNSA. The V gene lost 4 bases and the J gene lost 4 bases, with 14 bases spanning the gap. There are 15 residues in the CDR3. CDR3 region: CASSSSPGWNQPQHF. The CDR3 nucleotides read TGTGCCAGCAGCTCAAGTCCAGGGTGGAATCAGCCCCAGCATTTT.

This rearrangement joins TRBV9 to TRBJ1-2; the match to TRBD1 covers 9 bases. This CDR3 comprises 16 residues. V was clipped by 4 bases and J by 0 bases; unmatched bases: 7. Germline V gene lookup returns CDR1 SGDLS and CDR2 YYNGEE. CDR3 loop: CASSNLDRGTNYGYTF. For the CDR3, the DNA is TGTGCCAGCAGCAACCTCGACAGGGGGACTAACTATGGCTACACCTTC.

V gene TRBV5-1 combines with J gene TRBJ2-2; 8 bases match TRBD2. The V gene end was trimmed by 3 bases and the J gene end by 3 bases; junction bases not matched to a gene: 10. Looked up from germline, CDR1 is SGHRS and CDR2 is YFSETQ. The CDR3 is 17 amino acids. The CDR3 coding sequence is TGCGCCAGCAGCTCTACCACTGTAGCGGGGCACACCGGGGAGCTGTTTTTT. As protein: CASSSTTVAGHTGELFF. Combining the CDR3 with reference TRBV5-1 and TRBJ2-2 gives the whole variable domain KAGVTQTPRYLIKTRGQQVTLSCSPISGHRSVSWYQQTPGQGLQFLFEYFSETQRNKGNFPGRFSGRQFSNSRSEMNVSTLELGDSALYLCASSSTTVAGHTGELFFGEGSRLTVL.

The chain couples TRBV19 to TRBJ1-2; a possible D gene is TRBD1 (6 bases). The germline V gene has CDR1 LNHDA and CDR2 SQIVND (reference sequence). There are 13 residues in the CDR3. V was trimmed by 5 bases and J by 4 bases, leaving 11 bases between them. The CDR3 region has the DNA TGTGCCAGTAGTCTGACAGGTTTCTATGGCTACACCTTC. Its translation is CASSLTGFYGYTF.

CDR3 in amino acids: CASAGPYEQYF. The CDR3 coding sequence is TGTGCCAGCGCGGGTCCCTACGAGCAGTACTTC. The gene calls are TRBV6-5 and TRBJ2-7; weak D call: TRBD2 (5 bases). The germline gives CDR1 MNHEY, CDR2 SVGAGI. The CDR3 length is 11 residues. Trimming pared 8 bases from V and 2 bases from J, leaving 7 bases between.

The J gene is TRBJ1-1, the V gene TRBV6-5; D ambiguous. The V end lost 4 bases, the J end lost 4 bases, and 10 bases lay between the germline ends. Germline V gene sequence: CDR1 MNHEY, CDR2 SVGAGI. The CDR3 covers 13 residues. The CDR3 nucleotides are TGTGCCAGCAGTTCTCGAGGGAGCACTGAAGCTTTCTTT. This gives the protein CASSSRGSTEAFF.

This clone was recorded a few times. This chain connects TRBV5-4 to TRBJ1-5; 11 nucleotides align to TRBD1. Germline CDR1 SGHNT, CDR2 YYREEE (reference sequence). Trimming removed 1 base from V and 2 bases from J; junction bases left unmatched: 8. This CDR3 is built from 18 residues. The CDR3 spells CASSLWGQGVAGNQPQHF. CDR3 nucleotide sequence: TGTGCCAGCAGCTTGTGGGGACAGGGGGTTGCTGGCAATCAGCCCCAGCATTTT.

This clone turned up a few times. V is TRBV5-4 and J is TRBJ2-3, with D possibly matching TRBD2 (5 bases). The germline CDR1 and CDR2 sequences are SGHNT and YYREEE (reference sequence). V was pared by 3 bases and J by 3 bases, with 11 bases between. The CDR3 length is 14 residues. The CDR3 reads CASSSSTITDTQYF. Written as DNA, the CDR3 is TGTGCCAGCAGCTCCTCGACTATTACAGATACGCAGTATTTT.